The 21 T cell receptor beta chains below come from one sample, sequenced in a study of blood T cell repertoires in COVID-19. Clones were read by immunoSEQ multiplex PCR, and TCRdb kept only the in-frame ones, dropping some. The data contain 300,000 to 450,000 clones, roughly nine tenths of them singletons. The sequenced material came from peripheral blood. The receptors stem from a woman aged 60 to 75 with COVID-19, enrolled during active disease.

The rearrangement joins TRBV5-6 to TRBJ1-6; 10 nucleotides align to TRBD1. CDR1 is SGHDT and CDR2 is YYEEEE in the germline V gene. V lost 5 bases to trimming and J lost 12 bases; unmatched junction nucleotides: 8. The CDR3 is made up of 14 amino acids. The CDR3 is CASREDRGGKPLHF. In DNA form, the CDR3 reads TGTGCCAGCAGAGAGGACAGGGGGGGCAAACCCCTCCACTTT.

The V gene is TRBV9, the J gene TRBJ1-2, with 10 nucleotides matching TRBD1. Germline V gene data show CDR1 as SGDLS and CDR2 as YYNGEE. The CDR3 consists of 19 residues. V dropped 3 bases and J dropped 4; count of bases not matched to a gene: 18. The DNA for the CDR3 is TGTGCCAGCAGCGCTAGCCCCGGGACAGGGGAGTTCATCCGCTATGGCTACACCTTC. It specifies CASSASPGTGEFIRYGYTF.

The chain recombines TRBV5-6 with TRBJ1-1, with TRBD1 identical over 10 bases. Trimming cost V 3 bases and J 0 bases; bases outside gene matches: 5. This CDR3 is built from 16 residues. Germline lookup yields CDR1 SGHDT and CDR2 YYEEEE. The CDR3 sequence: CASSWGTGAMNTEAFF. CDR3 DNA sequence: TGTGCCAGCAGCTGGGGGACAGGGGCCATGAACACTGAAGCTTTCTTT.

The rearrangement links TRBV18 to TRBJ2-5; D remains unclear. In germline, CDR1 is KGHSH, CDR2 LQKENI. The CDR3 has 14 amino acids. Trimming left V 5 bases short and J 4 bases short, with 14 bases between. The CDR3 loop is CASSVPSLRETQYF. CDR3 coding DNA: TGTGCCAGCTCAGTACCGAGCCTTCGAGAGACCCAGTACTTC. The entire variable domain, with the rest obtained from reference TRBV18 and TRBJ2-5, is as follows: NAGVMQNPRHLVRRRGQEARLRCSPMKGHSHVYWYRQLPEEGLKFMVYLQKENIIDESGMPKERFSAEFPKEGPSILRIQQVVRGDSAAYFCASSVPSLRETQYFGPGTRLLVL.

The chain recombines TRBV5-1 with TRBJ1-1; 8 nucleotides line up with TRBD1. The CDR3 runs to 13 residues. In germline, CDR1 is SGHRS, CDR2 YFSETQ. V gave up 4 bases and J gave up 5 bases; unmatched junction bases: 4. The CDR3 sequence: CASSAGGRTEAFF. The CDR3 nucleotides read TGCGCCAGCAGCGCAGGGGGCCGAACTGAAGCTTTCTTT.

The V call is TRBV4-1, the J call TRBJ1-5; 7 bases fit TRBD1. V was pared by 2 bases and J by 4 bases, with 2 bases of the junction left unmatched. CDR3 size: 14 residues. Germline loops: CDR1 MGHRA, CDR2 YSYEKL. The CDR3 nucleotides are TGCGCCAGCAGCCAACCAGGGGGAAATCAGCCCCAGCATTTT. Its translation: CASSQPGGNQPQHF.

V usage is TRBV6-5 and J usage is TRBJ1-2; D possibly corresponds to TRBD1 (6 bases). The V and J ends lost 2 bases and 4 bases respectively, with 14 bases between them. CDR1 and CDR2 (germline): MNHEY, SVGAGI. The CDR3 is made up of 15 amino acids. Here the CDR3 DNA reads TGTGCCAGCAGTTACGACAGGCGGGAGTTCTATGGCTACACCTTC. Protein product: CASSYDRREFYGYTF.

CDR3 sequence (DNA): TGTGCCAGCAGTTCTGCGGGGCGGGGAGAGACCCAGTACTTC. Its translation: CASSSAGRGETQYF. The rearrangement joins TRBV6-5 to TRBJ2-5; the D gene is possibly TRBD2 (6 bases). V was clipped by 4 bases and J by 4 bases, with 13 bases between them. The germline V gene has CDR1 MNHEY and CDR2 SVGAGI. This CDR3 region has 14 residues.

The genes are TRBV13 and TRBJ2-7; unclear D gene. Trimming left V 6 bases short and J 3 bases short, with 12 bases between. Germline CDR1 is PRHDT and CDR2 is FYEKMQ (reference sequence). The length of the CDR3 is 13 residues. The CDR3 nucleotides are TGTGCCAGCAGAAAGCCGGGTAGCTACGAGCAGTACTTC. It encodes CASRKPGSYEQYF.

The chain is built from TRBV5-6 and TRBJ2-7; 9 bases agree with TRBD2. The CDR3 totals 13 residues. V lost 2 bases and J lost 5; bases outside the gene matches: 2. Looked up from germline, CDR1 is SGHDT and CDR2 is YYEEEE. As DNA, the CDR3 is TGTGCCAGCAGCTTCGGCGGGGGGGACGAGCAGTACTTC. Translating gives CASSFGGGDEQYF.

This clone was counted once. J is TRBJ1-4 and V is TRBV13, with D perhaps TRBD1 (6 bases). The CDR3 is 12 amino acids. Germline V CDR1 and CDR2: PRHDT, FYEKMQ (reference sequence). Trimming pared 10 bases from V and 7 bases from J, leaving 13 bases between. CDR3 nucleotides: TGTGCCACGAGAAGGGGGGGTGAAAAACTGTTTTTT. Its translation: CATRRGGEKLFF.

J is TRBJ1-5 and V is TRBV19, with TRBD1 as a possible D gene (6 bases). Per germline, CDR1 LNHDA and CDR2 SQIVND (reference sequence). The CDR3 covers 15 residues. Trimming shortened V by 2 bases and J by 6 bases, and 14 bases separated the two germline ends. CDR3 in amino acids: CASSITIQGGQPQHF. In DNA, the CDR3 is TGTGCCAGTAGTATAACCATACAGGGCGGTCAGCCCCAGCATTTT.

The chain links TRBV19 to TRBJ1-5; D is unresolved. Trimming removed 1 base at V and 3 bases at J, with 10 bases between. The CDR3 totals 15 residues. The germline gives CDR1 LNHDA, CDR2 SQIVND (reference sequence). CDR3 bases: TGTGCCAGTAGTATAGTCAGGTTGTCCAATCAGCCCCAGCATTTT. Protein sequence: CASSIVRLSNQPQHF.

The genes are TRBV24-1 and TRBJ1-2; 8 bases line up with TRBD1. The CDR3 is made up of 12 amino acids. With 11 bases clipped from V and 4 bases from J, the junction kept 5 bases outside the gene matches. CDR1 and CDR2 (germline): KGHDR, SFDVKD. The chain's CDR3 is CAISGTGYGYTF. CDR3 DNA: TGTGCCATCTCAGGGACAGGCTATGGCTACACCTTC.

In this sample, this clone turned up a few times. DNA for the CDR3: TGTGCCAGCTCACCTCAACAGGACGATGGCTACACCTTC. It translates to CASSPQQDDGYTF. J is TRBJ1-2 and V is TRBV18, with D maybe TRBD1 (5 bases). Germline CDR1 is KGHSH and CDR2 is LQKENI. Trimming took off 3 bases at V and 6 bases at J, with 11 bases between the two ends. This CDR3 has 13 residues.

This sequence joins TRBV5-6 and TRBJ1-2; 9 bases fit TRBD1. J lost 4 bases, V lost 4 bases, and 11 bases had no gene match. Germline V CDR1 and CDR2: SGHDT, YYEEEE. This CDR3 contains 16 residues. The CDR3 is CASSIIRLQGAYGYTF. In nucleotides, the CDR3 is TGTGCCAGCAGCATTATTCGTCTACAGGGGGCCTATGGCTACACCTTC.

The chain carries TRBV24-1 and TRBJ1-1; D gene ambiguous. Per the germline V gene, CDR1 is KGHDR and CDR2 is SFDVKD. V dropped 2 bases and J dropped 0 bases, with 12 bases sitting between them. The CDR3 spans 16 residues. This chain's CDR3 is CATSDSSLSLNTEAFF. In DNA form, the CDR3 reads TGTGCCACCAGTGATTCGTCCCTAAGTTTGAACACTGAAGCTTTCTTT.

This clone has only one observation. The chain links TRBV7-2 to TRBJ2-7; TRBD1 matches at 11 bases. The CDR3 covers 15 residues. From germline, CDR1 is SGHTA and CDR2 FQGNSA. V dropped 6 bases and J dropped 2; count of bases not matched to a gene: 6. The CDR3 coding sequence is TGTGCCAGCAGATTCGGGACAGGGGGGACCTACGAGCAGTACTTC. It encodes CASRFGTGGTYEQYF.

The CDR3: CASSGGTGLSDTQYF. CDR3 DNA sequence: TGTGCCAGCAGTGGCGGGACAGGGTTGTCAGATACGCAGTATTTT. The chain joins TRBV25-1 to TRBJ2-3; 9 positions match TRBD1. The CDR3 spans 15 residues. J lost 4 bases, V lost 4 bases, and 6 bases had no gene match. CDR1 and CDR2 from the germline V gene are MGHDK and SYGVNS.

This clone was seen only once. V and J are TRBV13 and TRBJ2-2; TRBD1 is a possible D gene (5 bases). Looked up from germline, CDR1 is PRHDT and CDR2 is FYEKMQ (reference sequence). The CDR3 totals 18 residues. Trimming took off 3 bases at V and 1 base at J, with 18 bases between the two ends. CDR3 in amino acids: CASSFLRVGPLNTGELFF. In DNA, the CDR3 is TGTGCCAGCAGCTTCCTCAGGGTGGGGCCCTTGAACACCGGGGAGCTGTTTTTT.

V gene TRBV14 combines with J gene TRBJ2-1, with D possibly being TRBD1 (5 bases). Trimming removed 4 bases at V and 1 base at J, with 20 bases between. The CDR3 covers 18 residues. CDR1 and CDR2 from the germline V gene are SGHDN and FVKESK. Here the CDR3 DNA reads TGTGCCAGCAGCCGGAATCGAGGTCGTACAGGATCCTACAATGAGCAGTTCTTC. It encodes CASSRNRGRTGSYNEQFF.